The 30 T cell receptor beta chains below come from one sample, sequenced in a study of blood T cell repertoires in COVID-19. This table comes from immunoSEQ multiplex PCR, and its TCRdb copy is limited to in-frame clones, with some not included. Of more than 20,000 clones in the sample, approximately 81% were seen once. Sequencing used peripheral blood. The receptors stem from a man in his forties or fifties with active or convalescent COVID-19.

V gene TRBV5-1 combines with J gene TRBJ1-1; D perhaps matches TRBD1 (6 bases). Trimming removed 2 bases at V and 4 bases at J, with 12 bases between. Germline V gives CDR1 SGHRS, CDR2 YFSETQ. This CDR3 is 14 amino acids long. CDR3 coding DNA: TGCGCCAGCAGCTTACCAGGGGTTATCACTGAAGCTTTCTTT. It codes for CASSLPGVITEAFF.

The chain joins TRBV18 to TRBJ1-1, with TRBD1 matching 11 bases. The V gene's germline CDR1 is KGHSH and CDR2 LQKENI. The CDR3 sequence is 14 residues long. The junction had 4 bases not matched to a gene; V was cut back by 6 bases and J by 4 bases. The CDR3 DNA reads TGTGCCAGCTCCAGGGGGACAGGGGGCACTGAAGCTTTCTTT. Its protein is CASSRGTGGTEAFF.

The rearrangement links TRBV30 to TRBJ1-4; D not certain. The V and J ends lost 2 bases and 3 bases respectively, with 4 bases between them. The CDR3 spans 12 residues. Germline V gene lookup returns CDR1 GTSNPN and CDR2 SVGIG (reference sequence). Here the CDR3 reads CAWSLSNEKLFF. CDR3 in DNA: TGTGCCTGGAGTCTCTCTAATGAAAAACTGTTTTTT.

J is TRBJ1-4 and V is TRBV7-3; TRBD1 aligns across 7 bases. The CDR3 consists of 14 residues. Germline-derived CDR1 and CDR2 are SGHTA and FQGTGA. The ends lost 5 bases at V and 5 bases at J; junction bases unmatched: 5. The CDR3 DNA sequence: TGTGCCAGCAGCAGCCGGGACAGAAATGAAAAACTGTTTTTT. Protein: CASSSRDRNEKLFF.

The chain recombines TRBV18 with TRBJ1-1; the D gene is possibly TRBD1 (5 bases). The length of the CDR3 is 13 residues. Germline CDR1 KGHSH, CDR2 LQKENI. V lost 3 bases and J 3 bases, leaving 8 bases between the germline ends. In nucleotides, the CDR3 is TGTGCCAGCTCACCTCAGGGATACACTGAAGCTTTCTTT. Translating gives CASSPQGYTEAFF.

In DNA, the CDR3 is TGTGCCAGCAGCTTCTCGACAGGAGTTAATGAAAAACTGTTTTTT. Amino acid sequence: CASSFSTGVNEKLFF. V usage is TRBV7-2 and J usage is TRBJ1-4; possibly TRBD1 for D (6 bases). Germline CDR1 SGHTA, CDR2 FQGNSA. V was shortened by 3 bases and J by 4 bases, with 12 bases between the two germline ends. The CDR3 totals 15 residues.

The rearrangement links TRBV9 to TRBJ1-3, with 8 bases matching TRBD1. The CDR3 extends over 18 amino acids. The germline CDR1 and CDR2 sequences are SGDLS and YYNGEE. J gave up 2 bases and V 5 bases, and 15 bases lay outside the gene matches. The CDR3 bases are TGTGCCAGCAGTAAAAGAGGGACGGGGGGACAGGCTGGAAACACCATATATTTT. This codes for CASSKRGTGGQAGNTIYF.

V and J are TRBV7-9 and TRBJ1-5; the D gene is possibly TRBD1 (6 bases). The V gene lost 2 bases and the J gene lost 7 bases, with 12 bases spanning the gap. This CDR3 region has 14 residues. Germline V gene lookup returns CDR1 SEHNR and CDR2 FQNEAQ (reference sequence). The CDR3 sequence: CASSLPGEGQPQHF. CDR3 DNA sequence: TGTGCCAGCAGCTTACCAGGGGAGGGGCAGCCCCAGCATTTT.

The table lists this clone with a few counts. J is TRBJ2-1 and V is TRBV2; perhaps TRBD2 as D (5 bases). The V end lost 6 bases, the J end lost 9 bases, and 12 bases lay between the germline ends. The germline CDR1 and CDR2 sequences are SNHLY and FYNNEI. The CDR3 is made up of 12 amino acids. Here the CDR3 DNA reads TGTGCCAGCAGCGACCTAGCTACTGAGCAGTTCTTC. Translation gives CASSDLATEQFF.

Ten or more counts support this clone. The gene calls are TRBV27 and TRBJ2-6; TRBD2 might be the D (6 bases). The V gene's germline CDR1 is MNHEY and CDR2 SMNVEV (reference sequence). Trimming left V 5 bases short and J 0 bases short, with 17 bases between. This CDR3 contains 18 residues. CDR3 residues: CASSLLGDFSSGANVLTF. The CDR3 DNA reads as TGTGCCAGCAGTCTCTTAGGGGACTTTAGCTCTGGGGCCAACGTCCTGACTTTC.

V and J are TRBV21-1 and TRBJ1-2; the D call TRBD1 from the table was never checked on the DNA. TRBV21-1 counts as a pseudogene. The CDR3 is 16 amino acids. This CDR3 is CASSPTGQGGNYGYTF. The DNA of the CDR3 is TGTGCCAGCAGCCCAACCGGACAGGGGGGAAACTATGGCTACACCTTC.

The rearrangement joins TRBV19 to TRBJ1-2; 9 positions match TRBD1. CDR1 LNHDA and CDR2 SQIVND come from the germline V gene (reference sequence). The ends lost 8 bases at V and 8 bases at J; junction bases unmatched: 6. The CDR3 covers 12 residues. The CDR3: CASYTGGRGYTF. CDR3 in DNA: TGTGCCAGTTACACAGGGGGCAGGGGCTACACCTTC.

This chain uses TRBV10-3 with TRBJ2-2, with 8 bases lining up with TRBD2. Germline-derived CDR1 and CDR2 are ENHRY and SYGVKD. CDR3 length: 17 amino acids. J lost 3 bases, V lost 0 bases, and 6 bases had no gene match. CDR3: CAISESPAGGYTGELFF. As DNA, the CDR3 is TGTGCCATCAGTGAGTCGCCTGCGGGGGGTTACACCGGGGAGCTGTTTTTT.

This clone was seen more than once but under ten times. The CDR3 DNA reads as TGTGCCAGCAGTTTCCTATCAATGGACAGCAACACTGAAGCTTTCTTT. Its protein product is CASSFLSMDSNTEAFF. The chain recombines TRBV27 with TRBJ1-1; tentatively, D is TRBD1 (6 bases). V dropped 3 bases and J dropped 2 bases, with 16 bases sitting between them. The CDR3 totals 16 residues. The germline gives CDR1 MNHEY, CDR2 SMNVEV (reference sequence).

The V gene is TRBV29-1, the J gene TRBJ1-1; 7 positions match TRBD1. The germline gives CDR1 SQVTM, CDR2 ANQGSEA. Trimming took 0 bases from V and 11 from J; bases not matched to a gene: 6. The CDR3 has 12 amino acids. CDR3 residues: CSVEEDGRGAFF. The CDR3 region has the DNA TGCAGCGTTGAAGAGGACGGCAGGGGGGCTTTCTTT.

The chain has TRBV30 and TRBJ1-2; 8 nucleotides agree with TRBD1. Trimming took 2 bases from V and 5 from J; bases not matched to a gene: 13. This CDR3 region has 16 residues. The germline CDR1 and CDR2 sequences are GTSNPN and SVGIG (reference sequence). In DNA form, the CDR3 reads TGTGCCTGGAGTCCTCTACAGGACAGGGACGGATATGGCTACACCTTC. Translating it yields CAWSPLQDRDGYGYTF.

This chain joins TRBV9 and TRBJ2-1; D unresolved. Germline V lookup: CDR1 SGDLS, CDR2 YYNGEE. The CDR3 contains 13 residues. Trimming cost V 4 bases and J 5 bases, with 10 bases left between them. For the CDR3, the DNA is TGTGCCAGCAGCCTATTCTCGAACAATGAGCAGTTCTTC. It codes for CASSLFSNNEQFF.

The CDR3 DNA reads as TGTGCCAGCAGCTTATCCGGGAGGCCACGATACAATGAGCAGTTCTTC. Protein sequence: CASSLSGRPRYNEQFF. This chain connects TRBV11-2 to TRBJ2-1, with TRBD2 matching over 7 bases. Trimming at V came to 2 bases and at J to 4 bases, leaving 8 bases not matched to a gene. The CDR3 sequence is 16 residues long. Germline V CDR1 and CDR2: SGHAT, FQNNGV.

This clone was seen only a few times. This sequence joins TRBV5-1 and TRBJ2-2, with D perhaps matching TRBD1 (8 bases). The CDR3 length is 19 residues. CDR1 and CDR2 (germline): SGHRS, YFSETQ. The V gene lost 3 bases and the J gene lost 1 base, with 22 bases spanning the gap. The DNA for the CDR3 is TGCGCCAGCAGCTGGGAGGGACAGGAGAGGGCCTTGAACACCGGGGAGCTGTTTTTT. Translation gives CASSWEGQERALNTGELFF.

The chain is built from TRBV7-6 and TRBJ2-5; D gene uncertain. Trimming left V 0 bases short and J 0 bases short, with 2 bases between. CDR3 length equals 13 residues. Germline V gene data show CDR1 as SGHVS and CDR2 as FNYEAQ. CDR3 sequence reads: CASSLANQETQYF. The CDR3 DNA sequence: TGTGCCAGCAGCTTAGCTAACCAAGAGACCCAGTACTTC.

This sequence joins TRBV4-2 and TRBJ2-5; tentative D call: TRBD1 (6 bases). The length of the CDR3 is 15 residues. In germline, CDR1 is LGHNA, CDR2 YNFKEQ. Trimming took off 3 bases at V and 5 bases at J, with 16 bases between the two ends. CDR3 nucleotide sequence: TGTGCCAGCAGCCAGGGGGCCCTAAGGCCTGAGACCCAGTACTTC. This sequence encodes CASSQGALRPETQYF.

Here the CDR3 DNA reads TGTGCCAGCAGCCGGTTTGTCCCGGGGACTGAAGCTTTCTTT. Translated, it gives CASSRFVPGTEAFF. V gene TRBV3-1 (or the pseudogene TRBV3-2) combines with J gene TRBJ1-1, with D hard to call. The V end lost 4 bases, the J end lost 5 bases, and 14 bases lay between the germline ends. The CDR3 totals 14 residues. Germline-derived CDR1 and CDR2 are LGHDT and YNNKEL (reference sequence).

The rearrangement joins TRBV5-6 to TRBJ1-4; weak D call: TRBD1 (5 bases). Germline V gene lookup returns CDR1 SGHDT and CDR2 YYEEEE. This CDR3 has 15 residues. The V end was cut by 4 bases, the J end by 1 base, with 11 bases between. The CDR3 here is CASSIHRLTNEKLFF. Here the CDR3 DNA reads TGTGCCAGCAGCATCCACAGGTTAACTAATGAAAAACTGTTTTTT.

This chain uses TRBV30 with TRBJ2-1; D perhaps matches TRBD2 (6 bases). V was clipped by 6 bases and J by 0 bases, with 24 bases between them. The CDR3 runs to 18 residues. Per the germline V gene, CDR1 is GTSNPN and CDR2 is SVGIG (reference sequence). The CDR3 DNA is TGTGCCTGCCTCCTGTGGAAGACTAGAGGGACCTCCTACAATGAGCAGTTCTTC. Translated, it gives CACLLWKTRGTSYNEQFF.

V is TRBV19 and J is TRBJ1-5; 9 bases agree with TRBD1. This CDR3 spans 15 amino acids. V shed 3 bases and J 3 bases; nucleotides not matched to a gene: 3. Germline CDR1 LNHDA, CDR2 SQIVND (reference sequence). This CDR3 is CASSIRTGANQPQHF. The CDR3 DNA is TGTGCCAGTAGTATCCGGACAGGGGCCAATCAGCCCCAGCATTTT.

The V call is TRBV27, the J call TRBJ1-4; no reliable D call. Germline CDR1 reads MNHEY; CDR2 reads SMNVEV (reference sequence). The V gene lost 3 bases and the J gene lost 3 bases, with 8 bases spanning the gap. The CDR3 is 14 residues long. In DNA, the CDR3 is TGTGCCAGCAGTTTTTCCGGGGCTAATGAAAAACTGTTTTTT. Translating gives CASSFSGANEKLFF.

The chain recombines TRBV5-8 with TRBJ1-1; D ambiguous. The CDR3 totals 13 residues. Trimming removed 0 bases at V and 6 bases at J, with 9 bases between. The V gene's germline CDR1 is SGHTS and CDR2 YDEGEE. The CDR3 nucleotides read TGTGCCAGCAGCTTGGACCGGGGTGCTGAAGCTTTCTTT. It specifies CASSLDRGAEAFF.

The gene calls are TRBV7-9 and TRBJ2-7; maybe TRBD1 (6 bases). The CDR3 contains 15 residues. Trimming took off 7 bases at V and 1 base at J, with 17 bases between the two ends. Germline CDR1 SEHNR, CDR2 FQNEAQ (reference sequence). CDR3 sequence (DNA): TGTGCCAGCAACCTCCTTGGTGGACAGTCCTACGAGCAGTACTTC. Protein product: CASNLLGGQSYEQYF.

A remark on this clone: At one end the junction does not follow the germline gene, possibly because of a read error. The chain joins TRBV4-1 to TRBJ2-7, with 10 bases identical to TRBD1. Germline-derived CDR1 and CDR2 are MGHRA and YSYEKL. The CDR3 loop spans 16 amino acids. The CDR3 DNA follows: TGCGTCAGCAGCCAAGACGGGGACAGGGGATTCTACGAGCAGTACTTC. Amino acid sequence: CVSSQDGDRGFYEQYF.

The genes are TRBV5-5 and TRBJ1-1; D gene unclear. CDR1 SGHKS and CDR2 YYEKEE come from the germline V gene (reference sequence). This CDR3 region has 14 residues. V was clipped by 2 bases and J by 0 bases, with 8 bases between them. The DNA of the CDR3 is TGTGCCAGCAGCTTCCATAACATGAACACTGAAGCTTTCTTT. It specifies CASSFHNMNTEAFF.